The rows below give T cell receptor beta chains drawn from one sample of a study of blood T cell repertoires in COVID-19. Assay used: immunoSEQ multiplex PCR; TCRdb lists only in-frame clones, some missing. The sample holds around 370,000 clones, 88% seen once. The sample consisted of peripheral blood. The origin of the receptors is a woman between 70 and 85 years old with COVID-19, enrolled during active disease. The CDR3 runs from the conserved cysteine through the conserved F or W. The order of the fields is J gene, D gene, clone size, V gene, CDR3 protein, CDR3 DNA. The D gene is left open where the match is weak. Clone size is stated in some rows and not others, as once, few, many or a class when expanded.

TRBJ1-1,.,.,TRBV6-1,CASSDPSNTEAFF,TGTGCCAGCAGTGATCCGTCGAACACTGAAGCTTTCTTT
TRBJ1-4,.,once,TRBV10-3,CAISESAGSVEKLFF,TGTGCCATCAGTGAGTCGGCGGGTAGTGTTGAAAAACTGTTTTTT
TRBJ1-4,.,.,TRBV7-9,CASSIRTTTNEKLFF,TGTGCCAGCAGCATCAGGACAACAACTAATGAAAAACTGTTTTTT
TRBJ2-5,TRBD1,few,TRBV19,CASSPGARGPGQETQYF,TGTGCCAGTAGCCCAGGGGCCAGGGGGCCTGGTCAAGAGACCCAGTACTTC
TRBJ2-2,TRBD1,.,TRBV19,CASGTGGNTGELFF,TGTGCCAGCGGGACAGGGGGGAACACCGGGGAGCTGTTTTTT
TRBJ2-1,.,.,TRBV6-2/TRBV6-3,CASSGSQGSSFF,TGTGCCAGCAGTGGATCTCAGGGGAGCAGTTTCTTC
TRBJ2-7,.,.,TRBV28,CASSLYPETYEQYF,TGTGCCAGCAGTTTATACCCAGAAACCTACGAGCAGTACTTC
TRBJ2-7,TRBD1,.,TRBV7-9,CASSSRDRSYEQYF,TGTGCCAGCAGCTCTCGGGACAGATCCTACGAGCAGTACTTC
TRBJ2-7,TRBD2,.,TRBV3-1/TRBV3-2,CASSSTGGAIYEQYF,TGTGCCAGCAGCTCCACCGGGGGGGCGATCTACGAGCAGTACTTC
TRBJ1-4,.,.,TRBV14,CASSQVVGGLNEKLFF,TGTGCCAGCAGCCAAGTCGTCGGGGGGCTTAATGAAAAACTGTTTTTT
TRBJ2-7,.,few,TRBV28,CASSLTTAYEQYF,TGTGCCAGCAGTTTAACGACAGCCTACGAGCAGTACTTC
TRBJ1-2,TRBD1,.,TRBV5-4,CASSSPGQGKGYTF,TGTGCCAGCAGCAGCCCAGGACAGGGAAAAGGCTACACCTTC
TRBJ2-7,TRBD1,.,TRBV5-6,CASSWGTGIHEQYF,TGTGCCAGCAGCTGGGGGACAGGGATCCACGAGCAGTACTTC
TRBJ2-3,TRBD2,.,TRBV5-1,CASSLVGTSGGNTDTQYF,TGCGCCAGCAGCTTGGTGGGGACTAGCGGGGGCAACACAGATACGCAGTATTTT
TRBJ1-1,.,.,TRBV5-1,CASSLEFLNTEAFF,TGCGCCAGCAGCTTAGAGTTCCTGAACACTGAAGCTTTCTTT
TRBJ2-5,.,.,TRBV5-1,CASTRGLLQETQYF,TGCGCCAGCACCCGGGGACTGTTACAAGAGACCCAGTACTTC
TRBJ1-1,.,.,TRBV3-1/TRBV3-2,CATWTGSGTEAFF,TGTGCCACCTGGACGGGGAGCGGCACTGAAGCTTTCTTT
TRBJ1-2,.,.,TRBV21-1,CASSDRTDYGYTF,TGTGCCAGCAGCGACAGGACAGACTATGGCTACACCTTC
TRBJ1-6,TRBD1,.,TRBV9,CASSGGQGKDSPLHF,TGTGCCAGCAGCGGCGGACAGGGAAAGGATTCACCCCTCCACTTT
TRBJ1-2,TRBD1,.,TRBV4-3,CASSQITGEGYTF,TGCGCCAGCAGCCAAATAACAGGGGAAGGCTACACCTTC
TRBJ2-3,.,.,TRBV7-9,CASSLHGGLTDTQYF,TGTGCCAGCAGCTTACACGGAGGCTTAACAGATACGCAGTATTTT
TRBJ1-4,.,once,TRBV7-2,CASSLWGETLIEKLFF,TGTGCCAGCAGCTTATGGGGCGAGACCCTAATTGAAAAACTGTTTTTT
TRBJ1-3,.,.,TRBV9,CASSARGGDRNTIYF,TGTGCCAGCAGCGCACGGGGGGGAGATAGAAACACCATATATTTT
TRBJ2-1,.,.,TRBV5-6,CASSLGVNNEQFF,TGTGCCAGCAGCTTGGGAGTTAACAATGAGCAGTTCTTC
TRBJ1-5,.,.,TRBV28,CASSLAAGLSNQPQHF,TGTGCCAGCAGTTTAGCGGCAGGGTTGAGCAATCAGCCCCAGCATTTT
TRBJ2-3,.,once,TRBV7-3,CASSLNRDTQYF,TGTGCCAGCAGCTTAAATCGAGATACGCAGTATTTT
TRBJ1-1,TRBD1,.,TRBV18,CASSPLGTGGITEAFF,TGTGCCAGCTCACCCCTCGGGACAGGGGGCATCACTGAAGCTTTCTTT
TRBJ2-2,.,.,TRBV19,CASSIAANTGELFF,TGTGCCAGTAGTATCGCAGCGAACACCGGGGAGCTGTTTTTT
TRBJ2-7,TRBD1,once,TRBV7-9,CASSVTGTGIPYEQYF,TGTGCCAGCAGCGTAACAGGGACAGGGATTCCCTACGAGCAGTACTTC
TRBJ2-3,TRBD1,once,TRBV9,CASSEGQGTQYF,TGTGCCAGCAGCGAAGGACAGGGAACGCAGTATTTT
TRBJ1-5,TRBD1,.,TRBV19,CASRWDSRRDQPQHF,TGTGCCAGTAGGTGGGACAGCCGAAGGGATCAGCCCCAGCATTTT